These 31 T cell receptor beta chains were all obtained from the same sample, sequenced in a study of blood T cell repertoires in COVID-19. Measured with immunoSEQ multiplex PCR; TCRdb has only the in-frame clones, and not every one. The sample consists of under 350,000 clones, approximately 90% of them appearing once. Sequencing was done on a sample of peripheral blood. These receptors all stem from a man aged 40-49 years with acute or convalescent COVID-19.

The chain has TRBV19 and TRBJ1-5; 11 nucleotides agree with TRBD1. The CDR3 is 15 residues long. CDR1 is LNHDA and CDR2 is SQIVND in the germline V gene (reference sequence). V lost 5 bases and J lost 5; bases outside the gene matches: 5. CDR3 protein: CASSSRTGGYQPQHF. CDR3 nucleotides: TGTGCCAGTAGTTCCCGGACAGGGGGCTATCAGCCCCAGCATTTT.

V usage is TRBV24-1 and J usage is TRBJ2-3; no clear D gene. Germline CDR1 and CDR2: KGHDR and SFDVKD. CDR3 length equals 11 residues. Trimming took 3 bases from V and 9 from J, leaving 6 bases between them. In nucleotides, the CDR3 is TGTGCCACCAGTGATCCCCTAACGCAGTATTTT. As protein: CATSDPLTQYF.

The chain carries TRBV6-1 and TRBJ1-1; D not certain. CDR3 length: 18 amino acids. V gave up 2 bases and J gave up 2 bases, with 21 bases separating them. Germline CDR1 MNHNS, CDR2 SASEGT. CDR3 sequence: CASSESPYLLHTNTEAFF. CDR3 DNA: TGTGCCAGCAGTGAAAGTCCCTATTTACTACACACCAACACTGAAGCTTTCTTT.

This rearrangement joins TRBV5-6 to TRBJ1-1; possibly TRBD1 for D (6 bases). Germline CDR1 SGHDT, CDR2 YYEEEE. The CDR3 extends over 17 amino acids. Trimming took off 4 bases at V and 1 base at J, with 20 bases between the two ends. CDR3 in DNA: TGTGCCAGCAGCGCCCGGTTGTGGGGGCTGGAGAACACTGAAGCTTTCTTT. It codes for CASSARLWGLENTEAFF.

V gene TRBV6-5 combines with J gene TRBJ2-2; 7 positions agree with TRBD2. Germline CDR1 is MNHEY and CDR2 is SVGAGI. J lost 7 bases, V lost 6 bases, and 11 bases had no gene match. The CDR3 is 15 residues long. The CDR3 reads CASSKTSWVGGELFF. In DNA, the CDR3 is TGTGCCAGCAGCAAGACTAGCTGGGTGGGCGGGGAGCTGTTTTTT.

The V call is TRBV24-1, the J call TRBJ2-2; 9 nucleotides align to TRBD1. The V segment lost 3 bases and the J segment 6 bases; nucleotides outside the gene matches: 7. Germline V CDR1 and CDR2: KGHDR, SFDVKD. This CDR3 has 16 amino acids. In DNA form, the CDR3 reads TGTGCCACCAGTGATGCCGACAGGGGGAGGGCCGGGGAGCTGTTTTTT. Translation: CATSDADRGRAGELFF.

CDR3 nucleotide sequence: TGTGCCAGCAGCGTGGGACAGTCTGGAAACACCATATATTTT. Protein product: CASSVGQSGNTIYF. The chain links TRBV9 to TRBJ1-3; 7 bases fit TRBD1. The CDR3 sequence is 14 residues long. Germline V gene data show CDR1 as SGDLS and CDR2 as YYNGEE. V dropped 2 bases and J dropped 1; count of bases not matched to a gene: 0.

This chain joins TRBV5-4 and TRBJ2-3, with D unresolved. CDR1 and CDR2 (germline): SGHNT, YYREEE (reference sequence). Trimming left V 1 base short and J 0 bases short, with 6 bases between. This CDR3 comprises 14 residues. The chain's CDR3 is CASSLRLSTDTQYF. Here the CDR3 DNA reads TGTGCCAGCAGCTTGCGACTGAGCACAGATACGCAGTATTTT. Using reference TRBV5-4 and TRBJ2-3 for the parts outside the CDR3, the full variable domain is ETGVTQSPTHLIKTRGQQVTLRCSSQSGHNTVSWYQQALGQGPQFIFQYYREEENGRGNFPPRFSGLQFPNYSSELNVNALELDDSALYLCASSLRLSTDTQYFGPGTRLTVL.

This chain connects TRBV6-5 to TRBJ1-1, with D tentatively TRBD1 (6 bases). The CDR3 is 12 amino acids. Trimming left V 6 bases short and J 5 bases short, with 10 bases between. Germline V gene lookup returns CDR1 MNHEY and CDR2 SVGAGI. The CDR3 DNA reads TGTGCCAGCAGACCCCAGGGGACTGAAGCTTTCTTT. This translates into CASRPQGTEAFF.

This chain joins TRBV30 and TRBJ2-7, with 11 bases matching TRBD1. V was clipped by 2 bases and J by 3 bases; unmatched bases: 6. The germline V gene encodes CDR1 GTSNPN and CDR2 SVGIG (reference sequence). This CDR3 is 15 amino acids long. CDR3 region: CAWSRGQGENYEQYF. CDR3 DNA: TGTGCCTGGAGTCGGGGACAGGGGGAGAACTACGAGCAGTACTTC.

J is TRBJ2-6 and V is TRBV6-1; D possibly corresponds to TRBD1 (6 bases). CDR1 is MNHNS and CDR2 is SASEGT in the germline V gene. The CDR3 has 14 amino acids. The ends were cut back, 3 bases at V and 4 bases at J, with 7 bases in the middle. The CDR3 region has the DNA TGTGCCAGCAGTGAGGGGGCCGGGGCCAACGTCCTGACTTTC. It translates to CASSEGAGANVLTF.

This chain links TRBV19 with TRBJ2-7; 7 nucleotides match TRBD2. The germline gives CDR1 LNHDA, CDR2 SQIVND (reference sequence). The CDR3 is 15 residues long. The V segment lost 3 bases and the J segment 0 bases; nucleotides outside the gene matches: 5. The CDR3 DNA reads TGTGCCAGTAGTATTGGCGGGGGAAGCTCCTACGAGCAGTACTTC. This sequence encodes CASSIGGGSSYEQYF.

This chain links TRBV19 with TRBJ1-2, with 9 bases matching TRBD1. The length of the CDR3 is 14 residues. V was pared by 7 bases and J by 3 bases, with 6 bases of the junction left unmatched. Germline V lookup: CDR1 LNHDA, CDR2 SQIVND (reference sequence). The CDR3 sequence: CASKPGTGHYGYTF. CDR3 in DNA: TGTGCCAGTAAACCTGGGACAGGGCACTATGGCTACACCTTC. Variable domain in full (rest from reference TRBV19 and TRBJ1-2): DGGITQSPKYLFRKEGQNVTLSCEQNLNHDAMYWYRQDPGQGLRLIYYSQIVNDFQKGDIAEGYSVSREKKESFPLTVTSAQKNPTAFYLCASKPGTGHYGYTFGSGTRLTVV.

The chain links TRBV10-3 to TRBJ1-1; TRBD1 agrees at 7 bases. CDR1 and CDR2 from the germline V gene are ENHRY and SYGVKD. The ends lost 5 bases at V and 4 bases at J; junction bases unmatched: 4. The CDR3 sequence is 13 residues long. Here the CDR3 DNA reads TGTGCCATCAGTCCCGACAGGGCCACTGAAGCTTTCTTT. Translating gives CAISPDRATEAFF.

The CDR3, as DNA: TGTGCCAGCAGCTTTTCCCAGGCCAGGTCACCCCTCCACTTT. This translates into CASSFSQARSPLHF. The V and J genes are TRBV5-6 and TRBJ1-6; D unresolved. The germline gives CDR1 SGHDT, CDR2 YYEEEE. The CDR3 consists of 14 residues. Deletions cut 2 bases from V and 10 bases from J, with 13 bases between.

The chain recombines TRBV9 with TRBJ1-2; no definite D call. The V end was cut by 3 bases, the J end by 0 bases, with 21 bases between. The CDR3 is 18 amino acids. The germline V gene encodes CDR1 SGDLS and CDR2 YYNGEE. DNA for the CDR3: TGTGCCAGCAGCGGCGTATCGGAGACCGACGGAGCTAACTATGGCTACACCTTC. Encoded protein: CASSGVSETDGANYGYTF.

The genes are TRBV7-2 and TRBJ2-7; TRBD1 is a possible D gene (6 bases). The CDR3 sequence is 14 residues long. Germline CDR1 reads SGHTA; CDR2 reads FQGNSA. V gave up 3 bases and J gave up 0 bases, with 9 bases separating them. The CDR3 sequence: CASSLTGISYEQYF. Here the CDR3 DNA reads TGTGCCAGCAGCTTGACAGGCATCTCCTACGAGCAGTACTTC.

The gene calls are TRBV19 and TRBJ1-5; the D gene is possibly TRBD1 (6 bases). CDR1 and CDR2 (germline): LNHDA, SQIVND (reference sequence). This CDR3 comprises 15 residues. Trimming shortened V by 9 bases and J by 7 bases, and 22 bases separated the two germline ends. The CDR3, as DNA: TGTGCCAGCTCGAATAGAGGGGCAGGGGAACAGCCCCAGCATTTT. This sequence encodes CASSNRGAGEQPQHF.

V and J are TRBV29-1 and TRBJ1-2; 8 bases fit TRBD1. Germline V gives CDR1 SQVTM, CDR2 ANQGSEA. The trim removed 0 bases at V and 6 bases at J, leaving 12 bases unmatched. The CDR3 is 16 amino acids. DNA of the CDR3: TGCAGCGTTGAAGATCCCCGGGACAGGAAAGTCGATGGCTACACCTTC. This gives the protein CSVEDPRDRKVDGYTF.

The sample holds one count of this clone. The genes are TRBV24-1 and TRBJ2-2; tentatively, D is TRBD2 (6 bases). The CDR3 is made up of 14 amino acids. Germline assignment: CDR1 KGHDR and CDR2 SFDVKD. V was clipped by 9 bases and J by 2 bases, with 12 bases between them. The CDR3 here is CATAGTYNTGELFF. CDR3 nucleotide sequence: TGTGCCACCGCCGGGACTTACAACACCGGGGAGCTGTTTTTT.

V is TRBV5-6 and J is TRBJ1-1, with D unclear. Germline V gives CDR1 SGHDT, CDR2 YYEEEE. The ends were cut back, 3 bases at V and 0 bases at J, with 9 bases in the middle. The CDR3 totals 14 residues. CDR3 residues: CASSSSPLNTEAFF. The CDR3 DNA reads TGTGCCAGCAGCTCGTCCCCCTTGAACACTGAAGCTTTCTTT.

The chain couples TRBV7-2 to TRBJ2-3, with 9 bases matching TRBD1. Germline trimming cut 5 bases from V and 1 base from J; bases unmatched to any gene: 4. Germline V gives CDR1 SGHTA, CDR2 FQGNSA. This CDR3 comprises 15 residues. The CDR3 sequence is CASSPGQGGTDTQYF. The CDR3 coding sequence is TGTGCCAGCAGCCCGGGACAGGGTGGCACAGATACGCAGTATTTT.

The chain is built from TRBV3-1 (or the pseudogene TRBV3-2) and TRBJ1-2, with 9 nucleotides matching TRBD1. The germline gives CDR1 LGHDT, CDR2 YNNKEL (reference sequence). V lost 0 bases and J lost 7; bases outside the gene matches: 3. This CDR3 region has 14 residues. CDR3 loop: CASSQDHRGLGYTF. CDR3 DNA: TGTGCCAGCAGCCAAGATCACAGGGGGCTTGGCTACACCTTC.

The sample holds one count of this clone. The chain uses TRBV7-9 and TRBJ1-6; the match to TRBD1 covers 8 bases. V gave up 8 bases and J gave up 8 bases; unmatched junction bases: 8. The CDR3 loop spans 14 amino acids. CDR1 is SEHNR, CDR2 FQNEAQ, per germline (reference sequence). CDR3 in amino acids: CASGQGGLDSPLHF. CDR3 in DNA: TGTGCCAGCGGACAGGGAGGACTCGATTCACCCCTCCACTTT.

The chain uses TRBV12-3 or TRBV12-4 and TRBJ2-1; unclear D gene. The CDR3 sequence is 13 residues long. V dropped 5 bases and J dropped 6 bases, with 11 bases sitting between them. CDR3 nucleotide sequence: TGTGCCAGCAGTGCCGTTGTGAGCAATGAGCAGTTCTTC. It yields the protein CASSAVVSNEQFF.

Only one count was recorded for this clone. The chain employs TRBV12-5 and TRBJ2-1; TRBD1 agrees at 9 bases. The length of the CDR3 is 13 residues. The germline V gene encodes CDR1 LGHNT and CDR2 FRNRAP. V lost 10 bases, J lost 7 bases, and 8 bases stayed unmatched. The CDR3 loop is CATEQGAENEQFF. CDR3 DNA sequence: TGTGCTACCGAACAGGGGGCGGAAAATGAGCAGTTCTTC.

The chain couples TRBV7-2 to TRBJ2-2; TRBD2 aligns across 7 bases. The V segment lost 2 bases and the J segment 0 bases; nucleotides outside the gene matches: 6. Germline CDR1 is SGHTA and CDR2 is FQGNSA. This CDR3 is 17 amino acids long. CDR3 nucleotides: TGTGCCAGCAGCTTATCCCTAGCGGAGACGAACACCGGGGAGCTGTTTTTT. This gives the protein CASSLSLAETNTGELFF.

V is TRBV7-2 and J is TRBJ2-1; 10 nucleotides line up with TRBD2. The V gene end was trimmed by 3 bases and the J gene end by 13 bases; junction bases not matched to a gene: 9. The CDR3 length is 14 residues. The germline gives CDR1 SGHTA, CDR2 FQGNSA. Here the CDR3 reads CASSFQLAGAFQFF. CDR3 nucleotide sequence: TGTGCCAGCAGCTTCCAGCTAGCGGGGGCCTTCCAGTTCTTC.

This chain joins TRBV6-6 and TRBJ1-1; tentative D call: TRBD1 (6 bases). V gave up 6 bases and J gave up 3 bases, with 17 bases separating them. The CDR3 consists of 15 residues. Per the germline V gene, CDR1 is MNHNY and CDR2 is SVGAGI (reference sequence). CDR3 sequence: CASSRYGGADTEAFF. In nucleotides, the CDR3 is TGTGCCAGCAGCCGCTATGGGGGGGCTGACACTGAAGCTTTCTTT.

Only one count was recorded for this clone. V gene TRBV24-1 combines with J gene TRBJ1-6; no reliable D call. CDR3 length: 14 residues. V lost 2 bases and J 6 bases, leaving 7 bases between the germline ends. Germline V CDR1 and CDR2: KGHDR, SFDVKD. The CDR3 sequence: CATSDSGSNSPLHF. DNA of the CDR3: TGTGCCACCAGTGATTCAGGCAGTAATTCACCCCTCCACTTT.

The rearrangement joins TRBV7-2 to TRBJ1-1; D gene uncertain. Germline V CDR1 and CDR2: SGHTA, FQGNSA. The CDR3 spans 15 residues. V lost 1 base and J 0 bases, leaving 9 bases between the germline ends. CDR3 in DNA: TGTGCCAGCAGCTTAGGCGGACTCTTGAACACTGAAGCTTTCTTT. Protein sequence: CASSLGGLLNTEAFF.